This TCR beta chain was sequenced during a study of siplizumab effects on memory and regulatory T cells. Assays covered 95,000 to 100,000 TCR templates per sample. Produced via immunoSEQ multiplex PCR; TCRdb's table is partial and in-frame only. The data contain some 99,000 clones, 92% of them singletons. The CDR3 covers 15 residues. V was pared by 1 base and J by 3 bases, with 12 bases between. The germline gives CDR1 SGHVS, CDR2 FQNEAQ. Sequenced: Tregs sorted from blood. The clonotype was recovered from a human donor in good health. The chain joins TRBV7-8 to TRBJ2-5; possible D gene TRBD2, 6 bases. The CDR3 DNA reads TGTGCCAGCAGCTTAGTGATAGCGGCGGAAGAGACCCAGTACTTC. Translated: CASSLVIAAEETQYF.